Reported below is one T cell receptor (beta chain). It has no known antigen specificity. Base qualities are not provided; no much larger clone lies one nucleotide away. The sample originates from a study of memory CD8 T cells in hepatitis C reinfection (dated by TCRdb to about 2017). Regarding the study in general: Two consecutive HCV infections were spontaneously resolved by three donors, whereas a primary infection was cleared by two donors who then became chronically infected after reinfection. An HCV reinfection was defined as a positive HCV RNA test that came after two negative tests taken at least 60 days apart. Between about 2008 and 2012, 5 or 6 reinfection cases with stored pre-reinfection samples were identified. Late or post reinfection samples were collected 12 to 24 weeks after reinfection was detected. Participants who had resolved a prior HCV infection were followed every 3 months in the reinfection study. The TCR beta repertoire of virus-specific CD8 T cells was tracked longitudinally in 4 or 5 donors across an HCV reinfection episode.

What this sample's time point label stands for: late/post reinfection, 12 to 24 weeks after detection. Sorted cells were sequenced directly ex vivo, with no in vitro expansion before TCR sequencing. The donors were people who inject drugs and were enrolled in Canada's Montreal Acute Hepatitis C Cohort Study (HEPCO). As controls, total naive CD8 T cells were sorted as viable CD3+ CD8+ CD45RO- cells from two donors at all three reinfection time points. Before sorting, cryopreserved peripheral blood mononuclear cells were thawed and used as the source for purifying CD8 T cells. The MACS CD8+ T cell Isolation Kit was used to enrich CD8 T cells through negative selection. A BD FACSAria II sorter with FACSDiva software was used for cell sorting, and FlowJo was used for data analysis. Receptor amplification or capture employed the immunoSEQ multiplex PCR assay. Genomic DNA was extracted from the sorted cells, and the TCR beta V, D and J regions were sequenced using the automated high-throughput method of Adaptive Biotechnologies. A two-step, bias-controlled multiplex PCR was used to amplify the CDR3 regions. Amplified TCR beta libraries were sequenced on an Illumina instrument. On the study's bioinformatics: Demultiplexed reads were processed to reduce amplification and sequencing bias, and the IMGT database was used to assign CDR3 sequences to gene families. ImmunoSEQ software version 2.0 was used to analyze the repertoire data. Clonotype lists were filtered to remove out-of-frame sequences and sequences containing stop codons in the CDR3. Clonotypes below 0.01% frequency were excluded because they corresponded to less than one cell. Richness was calculated by dividing observed richness by the number of input cells, and evenness was calculated by dividing Shannon entropy by the log of observed richness. Repertoire diversity and the similarity between time points were measured using Simpson diversity and Morisita-Horn overlap indices. Clonotypes were grouped as dominant (>1%), sub-dominant (0.5-0.99%), low abundance (0.1-0.49%) or lowest abundance (<0.1%). The germline index was obtained by subtracting total nucleotide additions from total CDR3 length and then dividing the result by total CDR3 length. TCRdb's version of the immuneACCESS table is confined to in-frame rearrangements and falls short of the full clone set. An unresolved V gene accounts for under half of the shortfall where checked; the remainder is of unknown origin. The V and J calls and clone size were taken over from that table, and D and trimming were inferred from the DNA. Counted in this sample were around 45,000 clones; about 88% of them appeared once. Around 0.78% of the sample comes from the top ten.

The paper as a whole reports these results and caveats: With only five or six donors, the study could not reach definitive conclusions about public clonotypes linked to secondary clearance.

The CDR3 goes from the cysteine to the phenylalanine over 14 residues. The entry retains the CDR3 DNA only, 42 bases that are in frame from base 1. From V the trimming removes 1 base and from J it removes 4 bases, while the gene matches leave 2 bases of the junction unaccounted for. Via the germline V gene, CDR1 is SGHAT and CDR2 FQNNGV. The source material was naive CD8+ T cells sorted from blood. This sample's cell subset or site label indicates: total naive CD8+CD45RO- T cells. Here the chain combines TRBV11-2 and TRBJ1-1, with 8 bases in between that match TRBD1. The sequence came from a man younger than 30 with hepatitis C virus infection. The CDR3 has the sequence CASSLGQGSTEAFF. The nucleotides read TGTGCCAGCAGCTTAGGACAGGGGAGCACTGAAGCTTTCTTT.